This is a list of T cell receptor beta chains from one sample in a study of cytomegalovirus exposure and HLA in healthy donors. The protocol was immunoSEQ multiplex PCR, while the TCRdb copy is restricted to in-frame clones and leaves out a portion. Found here are around 230,000 clones, roughly 85% of them singletons; the top ten hold 1.5% to 2%. The source material was PBMCs. These receptors originate from a male donor in good health and CMV-seronegative. The CDR3 runs from the conserved cysteine through the conserved F or W. D genes are given only for firm matches. A row's size may be missing; if present it is once, few, many or a size class.

cdr3_aa: CASSLSGTLNEQFF
cdr3_nt: TGTGCCAGCAGCTTATCCGGGACACTCAATGAGCAGTTCTTC
v_call: TRBV7-9
clone_size: .
j_call: TRBJ2-1
d_call: .

cdr3_aa: CASSMGLAGGAPQETQYF
cdr3_nt: TGTGCCAGCAGCATGGGACTAGCGGGAGGGGCACCCCAAGAGACCCAGTACTTC
v_call: TRBV2
clone_size: .
j_call: TRBJ2-5
d_call: TRBD2

cdr3_aa: CASTFSPLGTAQETQYF
cdr3_nt: TGTGCCAGTACCTTTTCCCCTTTAGGGACAGCGCAAGAGACCCAGTACTTC
v_call: TRBV19
clone_size: .
j_call: TRBJ2-5
d_call: TRBD1

cdr3_aa: CASSPVTDTQYF
cdr3_nt: TGTGCCAGCAGTCCCGTCACAGATACGCAGTATTTT
v_call: TRBV28
clone_size: .
j_call: TRBJ2-3
d_call: .

cdr3_aa: CASKPGGWGTEAFF
cdr3_nt: TGTGCCAGCAAACCAGGGGGATGGGGCACTGAAGCTTTCTTT
v_call: TRBV6-5
clone_size: .
j_call: TRBJ1-1
d_call: TRBD1

cdr3_aa: CASSWTSGSSYEQYF
cdr3_nt: TGTGCCAGCAGCTGGACTAGCGGGAGCTCCTACGAGCAGTACTTC
v_call: TRBV5-4
clone_size: .
j_call: TRBJ2-7
d_call: TRBD2

cdr3_aa: CASSLTSGSIGGELFF
cdr3_nt: TGTGCCAGCAGCTTAACTAGCGGGAGTATAGGCGGGGAGCTGTTTTTT
v_call: TRBV7-2
clone_size: .
j_call: TRBJ2-2
d_call: TRBD2

cdr3_aa: CASGDSTNTEAFF
cdr3_nt: TGTGCCAGCGGGGACTCAACGAACACTGAAGCTTTCTTT
v_call: TRBV7-9
clone_size: .
j_call: TRBJ1-1
d_call: .

cdr3_aa: CASSQDTGDYGYTF
cdr3_nt: TGCGCCAGCAGCCAAGATACGGGGGATTATGGCTACACCTTC
v_call: TRBV4-3
clone_size: once
j_call: TRBJ1-2
d_call: .

cdr3_aa: CASCPGTGGSSTEAFF
cdr3_nt: TGTGCCAGCTGTCCGGGGACAGGGGGCTCTAGCACTGAAGCTTTCTTT
v_call: TRBV28
clone_size: .
j_call: TRBJ1-1
d_call: TRBD1

cdr3_aa: CASSLAGGNEQFF
cdr3_nt: TGTGCCAGCAGCTTGGCTGGAGGGAATGAGCAGTTCTTC
v_call: TRBV5-4
clone_size: .
j_call: TRBJ2-1
d_call: .

cdr3_aa: CASSTQTGLDTQYF
cdr3_nt: TGTGCCAGCAGCACCCAGACAGGGTTGGATACGCAGTATTTT
v_call: TRBV9
clone_size: .
j_call: TRBJ2-3
d_call: TRBD1

cdr3_aa: CASCWGGSYNSPLHF
cdr3_nt: TGTGCCAGCTGTTGGGGGGGATCCTATAATTCACCCCTCCACTTT
v_call: TRBV6-1
clone_size: .
j_call: TRBJ1-6
d_call: .

cdr3_aa: CASSRGPGGLPDYNEQFF
cdr3_nt: TGTGCCAGTAGTCGGGGGCCGGGAGGGCTCCCCGACTACAATGAGCAGTTCTTC
v_call: TRBV19
clone_size: .
j_call: TRBJ2-1
d_call: TRBD2

cdr3_aa: CAISAGSSGGAVETQYF
cdr3_nt: TGTGCCATCAGTGCGGGAAGTAGCGGGGGGGCCGTGGAGACCCAGTACTTC
v_call: TRBV10-3
clone_size: .
j_call: TRBJ2-5
d_call: TRBD2

cdr3_aa: CASSPGLLNEQFF
cdr3_nt: TGTGCCAGCAGTCCGGGACTGCTCAATGAGCAGTTCTTC
v_call: TRBV27
clone_size: .
j_call: TRBJ2-1
d_call: .

cdr3_aa: CASSLGSGDSYNEQFF
cdr3_nt: TGTGCCAGCAGCTTGGGTAGCGGCGATTCCTACAATGAGCAGTTCTTC
v_call: TRBV5-4
clone_size: .
j_call: TRBJ2-1
d_call: .

cdr3_aa: CASSTTGHSYEQYF
cdr3_nt: TGTGCCAGCTCAACTACGGGACACTCCTACGAGCAGTACTTC
v_call: TRBV18
clone_size: .
j_call: TRBJ2-7
d_call: .

cdr3_aa: CASSLDPGGVRETQYF
cdr3_nt: TGCGCCAGCAGCTTGGACCCGGGAGGGGTCCGGGAGACCCAGTACTTC
v_call: TRBV5-1
clone_size: .
j_call: TRBJ2-5
d_call: TRBD2

cdr3_aa: CASRAGGWMLRGHEQFF
cdr3_nt: TGCGCCAGCAGGGCGGGGGGCTGGATGCTCCGTGGGCATGAGCAGTTCTTC
v_call: TRBV5-1
clone_size: .
j_call: TRBJ2-1
d_call: TRBD2

cdr3_aa: CAKRQGAGGNTEAFF
cdr3_nt: TGTGCCAAACGACAGGGGGCAGGCGGGAACACTGAAGCTTTCTTT
v_call: TRBV2
clone_size: few
j_call: TRBJ1-1
d_call: TRBD1

cdr3_aa: CASSGQVSSYNEQFF
cdr3_nt: TGTGCCAGCAGTGGACAGGTAAGCTCCTACAATGAGCAGTTCTTC
v_call: TRBV9
clone_size: once
j_call: TRBJ2-1
d_call: TRBD1

cdr3_aa: CAWSIRQGLGRNTIYF
cdr3_nt: TGTGCCTGGAGTATACGACAGGGGCTCGGTAGAAACACCATATATTTT
v_call: TRBV30
clone_size: few
j_call: TRBJ1-3
d_call: TRBD1

cdr3_aa: CASRQGGPNYGYTF
cdr3_nt: TGTGCCAGCAGACAGGGTGGGCCTAACTATGGCTACACCTTC
v_call: TRBV28
clone_size: .
j_call: TRBJ1-2
d_call: .

cdr3_aa: CASSLTGIGEQYF
cdr3_nt: TGTGCCAGCAGTTTAACGGGGATCGGCGAGCAGTACTTC
v_call: TRBV27
clone_size: .
j_call: TRBJ2-7
d_call: .

cdr3_aa: CASSAPAGNTEAFF
cdr3_nt: TGTGCCAGCAGCGCCCCCGCGGGGAACACTGAAGCTTTCTTT
v_call: TRBV9
clone_size: .
j_call: TRBJ1-1
d_call: .

cdr3_aa: CASSQAGGGLAYEQYF
cdr3_nt: TGCGCCAGCAGCCAAGCTGGCGGGGGGTTGGCCTACGAGCAGTACTTC
v_call: TRBV4-1
clone_size: once
j_call: TRBJ2-7
d_call: TRBD2

cdr3_aa: CASRRLTGNEQYF
cdr3_nt: TGTGCCAGCAGGAGGTTGACAGGGAACGAGCAGTACTTC
v_call: TRBV28
clone_size: few
j_call: TRBJ2-7
d_call: TRBD1

cdr3_aa: CASSLNGRNYGYTF
cdr3_nt: TGTGCCAGCTCCCTAAATGGGCGTAACTATGGCTACACCTTC
v_call: TRBV6-1
clone_size: few
j_call: TRBJ1-2
d_call: .

cdr3_aa: CASLGLAGSGELFF
cdr3_nt: TGTGCCAGTCTGGGACTAGCGGGATCCGGGGAGCTGTTTTTT
v_call: TRBV6-6
clone_size: .
j_call: TRBJ2-2
d_call: TRBD2

cdr3_aa: CASGTHLKREKLFF
cdr3_nt: TGTGCCAGCGGGACACATCTTAAACGGGAAAAACTGTTTTTT
v_call: TRBV6-5
clone_size: .
j_call: TRBJ1-4
d_call: .

cdr3_aa: CASSSGLADNTGELFF
cdr3_nt: TGCGCCAGCAGCTCGGGACTAGCCGATAACACCGGGGAGCTGTTTTTT
v_call: TRBV5-1
clone_size: once
j_call: TRBJ2-2
d_call: TRBD2

cdr3_aa: CASSTQGPRGTEAFF
cdr3_nt: TGTGCCAGTAGTACTCAGGGGCCTCGAGGCACTGAAGCTTTCTTT
v_call: TRBV19
clone_size: .
j_call: TRBJ1-1
d_call: .

cdr3_aa: CASSYRPNTEAFF
cdr3_nt: TGTGCCAGCAGTTACAGACCGAACACTGAAGCTTTCTTT
v_call: TRBV2
clone_size: few
j_call: TRBJ1-1
d_call: .

cdr3_aa: CASSYSGFGGEHEQYF
cdr3_nt: TGTGCCAGCAGTTACTCGGGGTTTGGGGGCGAGCACGAGCAGTACTTC
v_call: TRBV6-6
clone_size: .
j_call: TRBJ2-7
d_call: .

cdr3_aa: CASSWSGTGYNEQFF
cdr3_nt: TGCGCCAGCAGCTGGAGCGGGACGGGATACAATGAGCAGTTCTTC
v_call: TRBV5-1
clone_size: .
j_call: TRBJ2-1
d_call: TRBD2

cdr3_aa: CASSVAGGNTEAFF
cdr3_nt: TGTGCCAGCAGCGTAGCGGGGGGGAACACTGAAGCTTTCTTT
v_call: TRBV9
clone_size: .
j_call: TRBJ1-1
d_call: .

cdr3_aa: CASSPTQGEYNEQFF
cdr3_nt: TGCGCCAGCAGCCCGACTCAGGGGGAATACAATGAGCAGTTCTTC
v_call: TRBV4-3
clone_size: few
j_call: TRBJ2-1
d_call: TRBD1

cdr3_aa: CASSLGGRANTGELFF
cdr3_nt: TGTGCCAGCAGCTTGGGCGGGAGGGCGAACACCGGGGAGCTGTTTTTT
v_call: TRBV5-5
clone_size: .
j_call: TRBJ2-2
d_call: TRBD2

cdr3_aa: CASSPRTSGRGAKNIQYF
cdr3_nt: TGTGCCAGCAGCCCGCGGACTAGCGGGAGGGGGGCCAAAAACATTCAGTACTTC
v_call: TRBV9
clone_size: .
j_call: TRBJ2-4
d_call: TRBD2

cdr3_aa: CASSWTGGSYNEQFF
cdr3_nt: TGTGCCAGCAGCTGGACAGGGGGCTCCTACAATGAGCAGTTCTTC
v_call: TRBV7-8
clone_size: .
j_call: TRBJ2-1
d_call: TRBD1

cdr3_aa: CASSLAGQGSYEQYF
cdr3_nt: TGTGCCAGCAGCTTAGCGGGACAGGGGAGCTACGAGCAGTACTTC
v_call: TRBV7-2
clone_size: .
j_call: TRBJ2-7
d_call: TRBD1

cdr3_aa: CASSLEDGGEAFF
cdr3_nt: TGTGCCAGCAGCTTAGAAGATGGAGGTGAAGCTTTCTTT
v_call: TRBV11-3
clone_size: .
j_call: TRBJ1-1
d_call: .

cdr3_aa: CASSLDLAGSYEQYF
cdr3_nt: TGTGCCAGCAGCTTAGACCTAGCGGGGTCCTACGAGCAGTACTTC
v_call: TRBV7-2
clone_size: .
j_call: TRBJ2-7
d_call: TRBD2

cdr3_aa: CASSYGQGAGGANVLTF
cdr3_nt: TGCGCCAGCAGTTACGGACAGGGGGCCGGTGGGGCCAACGTCCTGACTTTC
v_call: TRBV5-1
clone_size: .
j_call: TRBJ2-6
d_call: TRBD1

cdr3_aa: CASSKGSQYNEKLFF
cdr3_nt: TGTGCCAGCAGCAAAGGTTCACAGTATAATGAAAAACTGTTTTTT
v_call: TRBV21-1
clone_size: .
j_call: TRBJ1-4
d_call: .

cdr3_aa: CASSSSSGNAYEQYF
cdr3_nt: TGTGCCAGCAGCTCTTCTAGCGGGAACGCATACGAGCAGTACTTC
v_call: TRBV13
clone_size: .
j_call: TRBJ2-7
d_call: TRBD2

cdr3_aa: CASSLVQGTDTQYF
cdr3_nt: TGTGCCAGCAGCTTAGTACAGGGGACAGATACGCAGTATTTT
v_call: TRBV11-2
clone_size: .
j_call: TRBJ2-3
d_call: TRBD1

cdr3_aa: CASSVLSGAGTEAFF
cdr3_nt: TGTGCCAGCAGCGTACTATCAGGGGCGGGCACTGAAGCTTTCTTT
v_call: TRBV11-2
clone_size: .
j_call: TRBJ1-1
d_call: .

cdr3_aa: CASSEFGGGGYTF
cdr3_nt: TGTGCCAGCAGTGAATTTGGGGGGGGTGGCTACACCTTC
v_call: TRBV25-1
clone_size: .
j_call: TRBJ1-2
d_call: .

cdr3_aa: CASSYSTVTYEQYF
cdr3_nt: TGTGCCAGCAGTTACTCGACAGTTACCTACGAGCAGTACTTC
v_call: TRBV6-5
clone_size: .
j_call: TRBJ2-7
d_call: .

cdr3_aa: CASSWTLSNQPQHF
cdr3_nt: TGTGCCAGTAGCTGGACACTTAGCAATCAGCCCCAGCATTTT
v_call: TRBV19
clone_size: .
j_call: TRBJ1-5
d_call: .